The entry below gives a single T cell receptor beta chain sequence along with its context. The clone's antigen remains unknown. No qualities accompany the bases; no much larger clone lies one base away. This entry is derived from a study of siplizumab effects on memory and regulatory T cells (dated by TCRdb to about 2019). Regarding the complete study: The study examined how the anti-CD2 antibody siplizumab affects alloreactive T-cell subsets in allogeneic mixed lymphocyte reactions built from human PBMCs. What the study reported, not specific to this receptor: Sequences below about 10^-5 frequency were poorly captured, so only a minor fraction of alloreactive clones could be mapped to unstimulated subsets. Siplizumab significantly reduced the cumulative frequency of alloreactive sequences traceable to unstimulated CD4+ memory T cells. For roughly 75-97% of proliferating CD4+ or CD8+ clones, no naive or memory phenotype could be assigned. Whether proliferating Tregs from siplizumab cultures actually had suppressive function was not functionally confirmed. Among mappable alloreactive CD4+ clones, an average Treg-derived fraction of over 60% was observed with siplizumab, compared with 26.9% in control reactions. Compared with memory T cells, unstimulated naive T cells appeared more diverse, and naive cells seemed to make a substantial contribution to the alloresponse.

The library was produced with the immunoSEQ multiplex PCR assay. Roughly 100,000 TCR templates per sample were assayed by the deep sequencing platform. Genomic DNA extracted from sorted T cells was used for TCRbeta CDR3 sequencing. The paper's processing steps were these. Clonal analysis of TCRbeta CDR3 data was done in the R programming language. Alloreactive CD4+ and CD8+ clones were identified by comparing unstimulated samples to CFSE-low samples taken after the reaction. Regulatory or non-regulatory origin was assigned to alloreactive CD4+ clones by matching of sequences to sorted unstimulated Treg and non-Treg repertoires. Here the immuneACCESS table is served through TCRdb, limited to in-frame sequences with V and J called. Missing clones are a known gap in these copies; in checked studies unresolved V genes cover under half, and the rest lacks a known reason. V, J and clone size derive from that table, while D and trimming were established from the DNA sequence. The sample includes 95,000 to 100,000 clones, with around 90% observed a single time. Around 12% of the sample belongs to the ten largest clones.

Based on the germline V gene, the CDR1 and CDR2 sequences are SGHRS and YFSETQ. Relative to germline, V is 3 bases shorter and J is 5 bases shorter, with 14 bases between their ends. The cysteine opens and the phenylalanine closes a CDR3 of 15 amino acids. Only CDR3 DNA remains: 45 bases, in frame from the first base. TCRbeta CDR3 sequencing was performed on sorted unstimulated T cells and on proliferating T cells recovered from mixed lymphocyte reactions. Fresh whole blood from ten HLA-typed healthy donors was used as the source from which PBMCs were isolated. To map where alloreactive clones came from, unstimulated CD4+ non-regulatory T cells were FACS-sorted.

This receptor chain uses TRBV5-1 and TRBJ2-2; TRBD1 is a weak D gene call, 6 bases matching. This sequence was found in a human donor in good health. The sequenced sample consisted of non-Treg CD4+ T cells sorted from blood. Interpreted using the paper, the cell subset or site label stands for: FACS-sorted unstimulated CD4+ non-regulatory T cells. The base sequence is TGCGCCAGCAGCTCCCTGGACAGCATAACCGGGGAGCTGTTTTTT. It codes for CASSSLDSITGELFF.